This T cell receptor beta chain comes out of a study of T cell responses to AZD1222 COVID-19 vaccine. Study findings and constraints: In a largely white British group with more females than males, clonal diversity was possibly underestimated. Dominant CD4 TCR responses targeted spike regions 160-218 and 743-854. Just a handful of people given AZD1222 tested seropositive at baseline.

The CDR3 length is 16 residues. CDR1 SSHAT and CDR2 FNYEAQ come from the germline V gene (reference sequence). Clones were read by immunoSEQ multiplex PCR, and TCRdb kept only the in-frame ones, dropping some. The table shows roughly 150,000 clones, with 88% occurring only once. Only one count was recorded for this clone. Its target is not known. This specimen was peripheral blood, taken on day 0 of MenACWY control vaccination. The origin of this receptor is an adult in good health. The chain employs TRBV7-7 and TRBJ2-5; 15 bases match TRBD2. The CDR3: CASGKRTSGGAETQYF. The DNA of the CDR3 is TGTGCTAGCGGGAAACGGACTAGCGGGGGGGCGGAGACCCAGTACTTC.